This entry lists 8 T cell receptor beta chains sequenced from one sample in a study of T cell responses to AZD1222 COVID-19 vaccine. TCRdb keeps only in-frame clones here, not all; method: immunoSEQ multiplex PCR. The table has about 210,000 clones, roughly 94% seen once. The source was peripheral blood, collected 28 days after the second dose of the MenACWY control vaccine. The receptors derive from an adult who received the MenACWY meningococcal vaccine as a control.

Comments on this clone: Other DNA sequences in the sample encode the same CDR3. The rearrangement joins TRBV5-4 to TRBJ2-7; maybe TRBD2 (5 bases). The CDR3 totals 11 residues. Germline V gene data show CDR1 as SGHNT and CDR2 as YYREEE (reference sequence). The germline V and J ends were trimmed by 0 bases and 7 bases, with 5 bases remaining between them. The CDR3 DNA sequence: TGTGCCAGCAGCTTGGGGAGGGAGCAGTACTTC. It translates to CASSLGREQYF.

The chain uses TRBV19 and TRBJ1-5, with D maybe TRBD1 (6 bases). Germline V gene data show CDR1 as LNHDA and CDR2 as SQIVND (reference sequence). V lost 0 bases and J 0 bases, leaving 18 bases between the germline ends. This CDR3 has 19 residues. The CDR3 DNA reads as TGTGCCAGTAGTATAGATTGGTCTCGGGGGCCGAGTAGCAATCAGCCCCAGCATTTT. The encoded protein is CASSIDWSRGPSSNQPQHF. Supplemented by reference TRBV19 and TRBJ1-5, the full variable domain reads DGGITQSPKYLFRKEGQNVTLSCEQNLNHDAMYWYRQDPGQGLRLIYYSQIVNDFQKGDIAEGYSVSREKKESFPLTVTSAQKNPTAFYLCASSIDWSRGPSSNQPQHFGDGTRLSIL.

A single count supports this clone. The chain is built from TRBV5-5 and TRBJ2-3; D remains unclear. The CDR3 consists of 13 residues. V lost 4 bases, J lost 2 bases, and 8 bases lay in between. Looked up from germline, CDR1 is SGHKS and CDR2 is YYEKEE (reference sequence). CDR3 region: CASSKVPTDTQYF. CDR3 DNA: TGTGCCAGCAGCAAAGTCCCCACAGATACGCAGTATTTT.

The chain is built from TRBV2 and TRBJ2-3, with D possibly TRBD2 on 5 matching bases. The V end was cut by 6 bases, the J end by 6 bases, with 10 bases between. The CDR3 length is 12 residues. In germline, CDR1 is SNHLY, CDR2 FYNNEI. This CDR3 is CASSPSGDTQYF. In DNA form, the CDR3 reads TGTGCCAGCAGCCCGTCGGGGGATACGCAGTATTTT.

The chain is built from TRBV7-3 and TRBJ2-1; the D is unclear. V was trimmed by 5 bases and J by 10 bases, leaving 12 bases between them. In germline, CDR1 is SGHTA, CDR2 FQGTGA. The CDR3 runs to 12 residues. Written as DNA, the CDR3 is TGTGCCAGCAGCCTCACCTATGGCGAGCAGTTCTTC. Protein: CASSLTYGEQFF. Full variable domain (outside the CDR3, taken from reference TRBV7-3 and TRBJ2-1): GAGVSQTPSNKVTEKGKYVELRCDPISGHTALYWYRQSLGQGPEFLIYFQGTGAADDSGLPNDRFFAVRPEGSVSTLKIQRTERGDSAVYLCASSLTYGEQFFGPGTRLTVL.

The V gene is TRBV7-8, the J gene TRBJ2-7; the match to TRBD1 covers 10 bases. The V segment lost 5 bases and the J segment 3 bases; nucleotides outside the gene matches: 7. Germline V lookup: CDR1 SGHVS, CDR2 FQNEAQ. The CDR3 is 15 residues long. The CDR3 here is CASSPARTGGYEQYF. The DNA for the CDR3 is TGTGCCAGCAGCCCAGCTCGGACAGGGGGCTACGAGCAGTACTTC.

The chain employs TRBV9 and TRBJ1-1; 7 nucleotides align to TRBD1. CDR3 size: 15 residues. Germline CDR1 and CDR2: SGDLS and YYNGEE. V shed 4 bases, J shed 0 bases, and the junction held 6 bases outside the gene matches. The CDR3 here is CASSSRTGLNTEAFF. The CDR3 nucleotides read TGTGCCAGCAGCTCCAGGACAGGACTGAACACTGAAGCTTTCTTT. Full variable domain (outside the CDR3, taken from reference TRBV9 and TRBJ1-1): DSGVTQTPKHLITATGQRVTLRCSPRSGDLSVYWYQQSLDQGLQFLIQYYNGEERAKGNILERFSAQQFPDLHSELNLSSLELGDSALYFCASSSRTGLNTEAFFGQGTRLTVV.

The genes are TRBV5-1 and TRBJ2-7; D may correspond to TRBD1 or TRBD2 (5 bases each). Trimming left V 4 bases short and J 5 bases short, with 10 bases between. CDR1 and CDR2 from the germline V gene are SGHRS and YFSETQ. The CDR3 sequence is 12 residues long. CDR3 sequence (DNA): TGCGCCAGCAGCGGGGGACCCCACGAGCAGTACTTC. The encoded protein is CASSGGPHEQYF.